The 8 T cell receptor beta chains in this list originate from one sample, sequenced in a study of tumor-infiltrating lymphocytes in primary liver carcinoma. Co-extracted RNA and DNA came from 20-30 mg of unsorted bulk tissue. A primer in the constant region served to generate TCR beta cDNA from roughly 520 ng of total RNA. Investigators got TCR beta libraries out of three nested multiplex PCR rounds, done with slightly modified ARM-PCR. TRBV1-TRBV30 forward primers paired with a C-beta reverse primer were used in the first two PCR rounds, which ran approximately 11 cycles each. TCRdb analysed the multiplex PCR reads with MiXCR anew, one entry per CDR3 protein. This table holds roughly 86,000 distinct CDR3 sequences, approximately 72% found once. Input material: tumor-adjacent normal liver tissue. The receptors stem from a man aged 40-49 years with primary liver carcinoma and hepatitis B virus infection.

CDR3 sequence (DNA): TGTGCCATTAGCTCGGCAGGACTAGCCTCGAATGAGCAGTTCTTC. Protein sequence: CAISSAGLASNEQFF. The chain couples TRBV11-3 to TRBJ2-1, with 8 nucleotides matching TRBD2. CDR3 length: 15 residues. The germline gives CDR1 SGHNT, CDR2 YENEEA. Trimming cost V 10 bases and J 7 bases; bases outside gene matches: 15.

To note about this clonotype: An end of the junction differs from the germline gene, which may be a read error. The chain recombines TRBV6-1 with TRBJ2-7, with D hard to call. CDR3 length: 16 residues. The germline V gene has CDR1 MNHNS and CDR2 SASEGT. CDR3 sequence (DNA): TGTACCAGCAGCGAAGGCCGGGTAGGCCCCTCCTACGAGCAGTACTTC. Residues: CTSSEGRVGPSYEQYF.

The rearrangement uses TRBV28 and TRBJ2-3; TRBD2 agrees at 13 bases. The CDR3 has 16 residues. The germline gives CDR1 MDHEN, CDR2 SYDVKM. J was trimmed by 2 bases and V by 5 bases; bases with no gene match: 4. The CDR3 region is CASSPGLAGLTDTQYF. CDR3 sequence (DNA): TGTGCCAGCAGTCCGGGACTAGCGGGACTCACAGATACGCAGTATTTT. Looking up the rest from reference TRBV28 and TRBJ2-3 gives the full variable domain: DVKVTQSSRYLVKRTGEKVFLECVQDMDHENMFWYRQDPGLGLRLIYFSYDVKMKEKGDIPEGYSVSREKKERFSLILESASTNQTSMYLCASSPGLAGLTDTQYFGPGTRLTVL.

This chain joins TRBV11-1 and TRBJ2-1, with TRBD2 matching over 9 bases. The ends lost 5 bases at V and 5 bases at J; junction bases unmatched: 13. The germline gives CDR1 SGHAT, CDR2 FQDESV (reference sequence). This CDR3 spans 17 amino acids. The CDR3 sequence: CASSMGLAGEVNNEQFF. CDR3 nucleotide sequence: TGTGCCAGCAGCATGGGACTAGCAGGAGAAGTTAACAATGAGCAGTTCTTC.

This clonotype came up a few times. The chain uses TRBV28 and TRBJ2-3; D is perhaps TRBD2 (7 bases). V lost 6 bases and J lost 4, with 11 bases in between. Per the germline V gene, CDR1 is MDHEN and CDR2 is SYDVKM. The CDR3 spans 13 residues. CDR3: CASRLGGPDTQYF. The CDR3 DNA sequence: TGTGCCAGCAGGCTGGGGGGGCCAGATACGCAGTATTTT.

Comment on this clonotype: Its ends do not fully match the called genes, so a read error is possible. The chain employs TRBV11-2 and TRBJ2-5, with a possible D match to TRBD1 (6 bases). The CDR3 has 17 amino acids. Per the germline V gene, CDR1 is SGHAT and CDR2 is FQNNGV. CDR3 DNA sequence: TGTACCAGCAGCTCAGGGGCCTTGTCCGGGTTTCAAGAGACCCAGTACTTC. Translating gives CTSSSGALSGFQETQYF.

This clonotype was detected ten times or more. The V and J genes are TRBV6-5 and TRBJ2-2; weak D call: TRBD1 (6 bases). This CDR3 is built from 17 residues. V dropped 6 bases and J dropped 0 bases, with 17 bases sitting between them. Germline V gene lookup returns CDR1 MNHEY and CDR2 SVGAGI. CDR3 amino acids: CASSWGRDTPNTGELFF. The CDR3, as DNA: TGTGCCAGCAGCTGGGGTAGGGACACCCCGAACACCGGGGAGCTGTTTTTT.

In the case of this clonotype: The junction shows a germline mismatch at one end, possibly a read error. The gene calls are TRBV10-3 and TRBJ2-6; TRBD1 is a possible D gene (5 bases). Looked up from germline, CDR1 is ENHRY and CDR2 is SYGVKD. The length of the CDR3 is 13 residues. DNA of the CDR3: TGTGCCATAGGACCTTCTGGGGCCAACGACCTGACTTTC. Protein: CAIGPSGANDLTF.